The table lists the clone carrying this T cell receptor beta chain with a few counts. The data originate from a study of beta chain features in type 1 diabetes. Sort purity for all populations was recorded as exceeding 98%. CDR1 GTSNPN and CDR2 SVGIG come from the germline V gene (reference sequence). The CDR3 totals 15 residues. The V end was cut by 3 bases, the J end by 5 bases, with 16 bases between. The isolated RNA, all of it, was reverse transcribed, so expressed TCRB transcripts were what got sequenced. Measured with immunoSEQ multiplex PCR; TCRdb has only the in-frame clones, and not every one. The sample holds around 500,000 clones, over 10% seen once.

Input material: naive CD4+ T cells from blood. The clonotype comes from a young woman in good health. J is TRBJ1-4 and V is TRBV30; no firm D call. CDR3 bases: TGTGCCTGGAGAGAGTCGTGGCAGCCCAATGAAAAACTGTTTTTT. It translates to CAWRESWQPNEKLFF.